These 21 T cell receptor beta chains share one sample of origin, sequenced in a study of vaccination and CD4 T cells after COVID-19. Treatment indicated: roughly 11-day PBMC culture with coronavirus spike peptide pools or control peptides (ViraFEST assay). Sequenced with the Oncomine TCR Beta short-read assay was DNA taken from cultured CD4+ T cells. TCRdb recomputed calls from the PCR reads with MiXCR, one row per CDR3 protein. Of over 10,000 distinct CDR3 sequences in the sample, under 75% were seen once. These TCRs are of unknown antigen specificity. Sequencing input: CD4+ T cells from blood, cultured in vitro. The source is a human donor who had recovered from COVID-19.

The chain uses TRBV7-3 and TRBJ2-5, with 9 nucleotides matching TRBD2. There are 14 residues in the CDR3. The germline gives CDR1 SGHTA, CDR2 FQGTGA. The junction had 5 bases not matched to a gene; V was cut back by 2 bases and J by 7 bases. CDR3 loop: CASSLAGGDGTQYF. CDR3 bases: TGTGCCAGCAGCTTAGCGGGGGGGGACGGGACCCAGTACTTC.

There are a few counts of this clonotype. V and J are TRBV30 and TRBJ1-5, with D uncertain. This CDR3 contains 13 residues. V gave up 2 bases and J gave up 3 bases, with 8 bases separating them. Germline V gene data show CDR1 as GTSNPN and CDR2 as SVGIG (reference sequence). The CDR3 DNA reads TGTGCCTGGAGTCACCGCTACAATCAGCCCCAGCATTTT. This codes for CAWSHRYNQPQHF.

V and J are TRBV20-1 and TRBJ1-1; D remains ambiguous. CDR3 length: 14 amino acids. The germline V and J ends were trimmed by 3 bases and 0 bases, with 11 bases remaining between them. Germline V gene data show CDR1 as DFQATT and CDR2 as SNEGSKA (reference sequence). The CDR3 loop is CSASLGIMNTEAFF. The CDR3, as DNA: TGCAGTGCTAGTTTGGGGATCATGAACACTGAAGCTTTCTTT.

This clonotype was picked up a small number of times. One junction end disagrees with the germline gene, perhaps due to a read error. This sequence joins TRBV19 and TRBJ1-2, with TRBD1 identical over 9 bases. From germline, CDR1 is LNHDA and CDR2 SQIVND (reference sequence). The CDR3 runs 16 residues. The CDR3 here is CASSLEGQGLSLGYTF. CDR3 DNA: TGTGCCAGTAGTTTAGAGGGACAGGGATTAAGTCTTGGCTACACCTTC.

The chain combines TRBV7-8 with TRBJ2-1, with D perhaps being TRBD1 or TRBD2 (5 bases each). Germline CDR1 SGHVS, CDR2 FQNEAQ. The CDR3 has 16 residues. Trimming took off 7 bases at V and 7 bases at J, with 23 bases between the two ends. The CDR3 nucleotides are TGTGCCAGCAACAACCCAGGGATCGGGGTGGCAAATGAGCAGTTCTTC. Residues: CASNNPGIGVANEQFF. The full variable domain, completed using reference TRBV7-8 and TRBJ2-1, is GAGVSQSPRYKVAKRGQDVALRCDPISGHVSLFWYQQALGQGPEFLTYFQNEAQLDKSGLPSDRFFAERPEGSVSTLKIQRTQQEDSAVYLCASNNPGIGVANEQFFGPGTRLTVL.

This rearrangement joins TRBV10-3 to TRBJ2-1, with D possibly TRBD2 on 6 matching bases. The CDR3 sequence is 12 residues long. The germline V gene encodes CDR1 ENHRY and CDR2 SYGVKD. V shed 8 bases and J shed 9 bases, with 14 bases lying between them. This chain's CDR3 is CAIHNDGGEQFF. In nucleotides, the CDR3 is TGTGCCATCCACAATGACGGGGGTGAGCAGTTCTTC.

The chain recombines TRBV20-1 with TRBJ2-7; D possibly corresponds to TRBD1 (6 bases). The V and J ends lost 6 bases and 6 bases respectively, with 12 bases between them. The CDR3 extends over 11 amino acids. The V gene's germline CDR1 is DFQATT and CDR2 SNEGSKA (reference sequence). The CDR3 protein is CSATDRFEQYF. CDR3 in DNA: TGCAGTGCGACCGACAGGTTCGAGCAGTACTTC.

The chain joins TRBV20-1 to TRBJ2-2; D is unresolved. The CDR3 has 13 amino acids. V gave up 2 bases and J gave up 0 bases, with 4 bases separating them. The germline CDR1 and CDR2 sequences are DFQATT and SNEGSKA (reference sequence). The CDR3 DNA is TGCAGTGCTAGATCGCCGAACACCGGGGAGCTGTTTTTT. It is translated as CSARSPNTGELFF.

The rearrangement links TRBV9 to TRBJ1-6, with D unresolved. Per the germline V gene, CDR1 is SGDLS and CDR2 is YYNGEE. Deletions cut 0 bases from V and 8 bases from J, with 9 bases between. The CDR3 runs to 14 residues. The CDR3: CASSVVAEDSPLHF. The CDR3 nucleotides read TGTGCCAGCAGCGTAGTGGCAGAAGATTCACCCCTCCACTTT.

This sequence joins TRBV7-2 and TRBJ2-1; tentatively, D is TRBD2 (6 bases). This CDR3 region has 14 residues. Germline V gives CDR1 SGHTA, CDR2 FQGNSA. V was clipped by 4 bases and J by 14 bases, with 21 bases between them. CDR3 nucleotides: TGTGCCAGCAGCTCCGGGCGGGGCGAGCGGAAAAAGTTCTTC. Translated, it gives CASSSGRGERKKFF.

The chain is built from TRBV7-9 and TRBJ2-2; a possible D gene is TRBD2 (6 bases). The CDR3 length is 16 residues. Germline V gene lookup returns CDR1 SEHNR and CDR2 FQNEAQ (reference sequence). Trimming shortened V by 5 bases and J by 7 bases, and 20 bases separated the two germline ends. The CDR3 here is CASSPGWRDEVGELFF. Written as DNA, the CDR3 is TGTGCCAGCAGCCCCGGGTGGCGGGATGAGGTCGGGGAGCTGTTTTTT. The variable domain in full, with the rest retrieved from reference TRBV7-9 and TRBJ2-2, is DTGVSQNPRHKITKRGQNVTFRCDPISEHNRLYWYRQTLGQGPEFLTYFQNEAQLEKSRLLSDRFSAERPKGSFSTLEIQRTEQGDSAMYLCASSPGWRDEVGELFFGEGSRLTVL.

V usage is TRBV7-8 and J usage is TRBJ2-3, with TRBD1 identical over 7 bases. The trim removed 0 bases at V and 1 base at J, leaving 4 bases unmatched. The CDR3 loop spans 16 amino acids. CDR1 and CDR2 from the germline V gene are SGHVS and FQNEAQ. CDR3 residues: CASSLARQGGTDTQYF. The CDR3 nucleotides read TGTGCCAGCAGCTTAGCGCGCCAGGGGGGCACAGATACGCAGTATTTT.

J is TRBJ1-1 and V is TRBV9; D is uncertain. Trimming removed 0 bases from V and 0 bases from J, with 9 bases in between. This CDR3 spans 15 amino acids. CDR1 and CDR2 (germline): SGDLS, YYNGEE. CDR3 sequence: CASSVGHSMNTEAFF. CDR3 coding DNA: TGTGCCAGCAGCGTAGGTCACAGCATGAACACTGAAGCTTTCTTT.

This clonotype came up once. The chain links TRBV6-1 to TRBJ1-2; D unclear. CDR1 and CDR2 (germline): MNHNS, SASEGT. Trimming took 4 bases from V and 2 from J, leaving 8 bases between them. The length of the CDR3 is 13 residues. This CDR3 is CASSVEGNYGYTF. The DNA of the CDR3 is TGTGCCAGCAGTGTTGAGGGAAACTATGGCTACACCTTC.

This chain joins TRBV7-9 and TRBJ2-2; unclear D gene. Germline values: CDR1 SEHNR, CDR2 FQNEAQ (reference sequence). The CDR3 runs 13 residues. Trimming removed 4 bases from V and 5 bases from J, with 8 bases in between. CDR3 nucleotide sequence: TGTGCCAGCAGCTCAGCCGGGACCGGGGAGCTGTTTTTT. It codes for CASSSAGTGELFF.

This chain connects TRBV7-3 to TRBJ2-5, with 10 bases matching TRBD2. CDR1 is SGHTA and CDR2 is FQGTGA in the germline V gene. Trimming cost V 5 bases and J 5 bases; bases outside gene matches: 8. This CDR3 is 15 amino acids long. CDR3 sequence (DNA): TGTGCCAGCAGCAGAACTAGCGGGGATGGGGAGACCCAGTACTTC. Translated, it gives CASSRTSGDGETQYF.

This clonotype appeared a single time. The chain couples TRBV12-3 or TRBV12-4 to TRBJ1-5, with D possibly being TRBD1 (5 bases). Trimming pared 6 bases from V and 0 bases from J, leaving 9 bases between. This CDR3 comprises 14 residues. Here the CDR3 DNA reads TGTGCCAGCAGCTCAGGGAATAGCAATCAGCCCCAGCATTTT. Residues: CASSSGNSNQPQHF.

The chain couples TRBV5-5 to TRBJ1-2; TRBD1 is a possible D gene (6 bases). Germline V CDR1 and CDR2: SGHKS, YYEKEE (reference sequence). The CDR3 has 13 amino acids. V lost 3 bases and J 7 bases, leaving 13 bases between the germline ends. The CDR3 DNA is TGTGCCAGCAGCTCAGAACAGGGACGTGGCTACACCTTC. It translates to CASSSEQGRGYTF. Combining the CDR3 with reference TRBV5-5 and TRBJ1-2 gives the whole variable domain DAGVTQSPTHLIKTRGQQVTLRCSPISGHKSVSWYQQVLGQGPQFIFQYYEKEERGRGNFPDRFSARQFPNYSSELNVNALLLGDSALYLCASSSEQGRGYTFGSGTRLTVV.

This clonotype was found a few times. The V call is TRBV7-6, the J call TRBJ1-5; TRBD1 aligns across 8 bases. This CDR3 has 16 amino acids. V lost 1 base and J lost 4; bases outside the gene matches: 6. From germline, CDR1 is SGHVS and CDR2 FNYEAQ. Here the CDR3 reads CASSLGGRGRNQPQHF. CDR3 nucleotide sequence: TGTGCCAGCAGCTTAGGGGGCAGGGGGCGAAATCAGCCCCAGCATTTT.

This clonotype has more than one count but fewer than ten. This sequence joins TRBV15 and TRBJ1-5, with D possibly TRBD1 on 5 matching bases. This CDR3 is 19 amino acids long. Trimming left V 2 bases short and J 7 bases short, with 27 bases between. The germline V gene encodes CDR1 LNHNV and CDR2 YYDKDF (reference sequence). The DNA for the CDR3 is TGTGCCACCAGCAGACCCGACTTATCCCCGACGGGGCAAGGGCAGCCCCAGCATTTT. It codes for CATSRPDLSPTGQGQPQHF.

The CDR3 protein is CSASLTSSGTDTQYF. In nucleotides, the CDR3 is TGCAGTGCTAGCTTAACTAGCAGCGGTACAGATACGCAGTATTTT. The chain uses TRBV20-1 and TRBJ2-3; a possible D gene is TRBD2 (6 bases). The germline V gene has CDR1 DFQATT and CDR2 SNEGSKA (reference sequence). V lost 3 bases to trimming and J lost 3 bases, with 16 bases between them. CDR3 length: 15 amino acids.